This TCR beta chain derives from a study of blood T cell repertoires in COVID-19. In the study overall: Sites in the United States, Italy and Spain provided acute and convalescent COVID-19 samples. Sample material is recorded as cDNA or gDNA derived from T cells, B-cell-depleted T cells, or PBMCs.

Under the authors' procedure: Quantification of nucleated cells was approximated via reference gene primer amplification. Sequencing used immunoSEQ multiplex PCR; TCRdb keeps in-frame clones, though not all of them. That table supplies the V and J calls and clone size; D and trimming were determined from the DNA. The top ten hold 4% to 5.5% of the sample, which has 95,000 to 150,000 clones, 82% seen once. Germline V lookup: CDR1 SGHRS, CDR2 YFSETQ. This CDR3 is built from 18 residues. V was pared by 0 bases and J by 3 bases, with 11 bases of the junction left unmatched. V is TRBV5-1 and J is TRBJ2-7; TRBD2 agrees at 11 bases. This receptor was obtained from a woman between 70 and 85 years old with acute or convalescent COVID-19. Sequenced: peripheral blood. This CDR3 is CASSLVGTGTSGNYEQYF. The DNA for the CDR3 is TGCGCCAGCAGCTTGGTCGGTACCGGGACTAGCGGAAACTACGAGCAGTACTTC.